This entry is about one T cell receptor (beta chain). Its antigen is not known. Read coverage stops 3 residues before the CDR3 terminus; the germline J gene supplies the remainder. The entry originates in a study of T cells in women clearing cervical HPV infection. Study background: Case blood was drawn when the lesion was first found; control blood after infection became undetectable.

The trim removed 7 bases at V and 8 bases at J, leaving 8 bases unmatched. This CDR3 comprises 14 residues. Study results and caveats: CIN3+ cases had significantly higher TCR repertoire richness than controls, but evenness did not differ.

Sequencing used immunoSEQ multiplex PCR; TCRdb keeps in-frame clones, though not all of them. The specimen's table records 30,000 or so clones. This receptor was obtained from a woman aged 18 to 75 with a cervical HPV16 infection that either progressed to CIN3+ or cleared (not recorded which). This chain connects TRBV12-3 or TRBV12-4 to TRBJ1-4; TRBD1 aligns across 9 bases. Sample: blood buffy coat. The sequenced part of the CDR3 DNA is TGTGCCAGCAATGAGGGACAGGGCGGCGAAAAA. Amino acids: CASNEGQGGEK. The whole CDR3 region reads CASNEGQGGEKLFF.